This T cell receptor (beta chain) was sequenced in a study of breast tumors, draining lymph nodes, adjacent tissues. Trimming removed 8 bases from V and 0 bases from J; junction bases left unmatched: 5. This CDR3 has 14 residues. Per the germline V gene, CDR1 is LNHDA and CDR2 is SQIVND (reference sequence). Many counts were recorded for this clonotype. Breast cancer patients provided tissue from their axillary draining lymph nodes. MiXCR, applied by TCRdb to the multiplex PCR reads, yields one record per CDR3 protein. The sample lists 150,000 to 200,000 distinct CDR3 sequences, 30% to 35% occurring once.

The chain has TRBV19 and TRBJ2-7, with TRBD1 matching over 9 bases. Sequencing input: axillary lymph node tissue. This receptor was obtained from a female donor with breast cancer. Some clones in this sample may be carry-over from other donors' samples. CDR3 residues: CASADRGSSYEQYF. The CDR3 DNA reads TGTGCCAGTGCAGACAGGGGGTCCTCCTACGAGCAGTACTTC.